Each of the 21 T cell receptor beta chains below was sequenced from the same sample in a study of regulatory T cells in long-lasting Graves disease. The time point was: newly diagnosed GD, antithyroid drugs for less than 3 months. After RNA was extracted from PBMCs, the TCR library was made from it. Arm-PCR of CDR3 regions and iRepertoire HTBI primers were used to build TCR beta libraries. TCRdb called the multiplex PCR reads again in MiXCR, with one record for every CDR3 protein. The table shows about 620,000 distinct CDR3 sequences, with 16% occurring only once. A further study also used this sample, focusing on T cells in Graves' hyperthyroidism and ophthalmopathy.

The input for sequencing was peripheral blood mononuclear cells (PBMCs), taken at new diagnosis, from a patient treated with antithyroid drugs. The receptors come from a woman younger than 45 with Graves disease.

This clonotype was counted ten times or more. The J gene is TRBJ1-1, the V gene TRBV6-1, with 7 bases matching TRBD1. Trimming took 6 bases from V and 0 from J; bases not matched to a gene: 10. CDR3 length: 16 residues. CDR1 and CDR2 from the germline V gene are MNHNS and SASEGT. The CDR3, as DNA: TGTGCCAGCAGGGCGACAGGGCAGGGGGTGAACACTGAAGCTTTCTTT. This codes for CASRATGQGVNTEAFF.

This clonotype occurred a few times. The chain combines TRBV5-1 with TRBJ2-3; 8 bases are a match to TRBD1. The CDR3 runs to 15 residues. The ends lost 5 bases at V and 2 bases at J; junction bases unmatched: 7. Germline CDR1 SGHRS, CDR2 YFSETQ. CDR3 region: CASRRTGSYTDTQYF. CDR3 bases: TGCGCCAGCAGGCGGACAGGGTCTTACACAGATACGCAGTATTTT.

Notes on this clonotype: One end of the junction does not line up with germline, which may come from a read error. The chain recombines TRBV5-6 with TRBJ2-5, with 9 bases identical to TRBD1. This CDR3 is built from 16 residues. Germline CDR1 and CDR2: SGHDT and YYEEEE. The CDR3 region has the DNA TGTGCCAGCAGCTTGGTTGAGACAGGGGGTGGAGAGACCCAGCACTTC. Protein product: CASSLVETGGGETQHF.

This clonotype came up many times. This chain uses TRBV6-2 or TRBV6-3 with TRBJ1-1; D remains ambiguous. The V gene lost 6 bases and the J gene lost 3 bases, with 5 bases spanning the gap. Germline lookup yields CDR1 MNHEY and CDR2 SVGEGT. This CDR3 region has 11 residues. The CDR3 DNA reads TGTGCCAGCAGGTGGGACACTGAAGCTTTCTTT. Its translation is CASRWDTEAFF.

Of note for this clonotype: One base separates it from a far larger clone, so it is likely a read error. V and J are TRBV7-2 and TRBJ2-1, with 8 bases aligning to TRBD1. J gave up 4 bases and V 4 bases, and 0 bases lay outside the gene matches. Germline CDR1 and CDR2: SGHTA and FQGNSA. The length of the CDR3 is 13 residues. The CDR3 region is CASSWDRYNEQFF. DNA for the CDR3: TGTGCCAGCAGCTGGGACAGGTACAATGAGCAGTTCTTC.

The gene calls are TRBV4-3 and TRBJ1-1, with D unclear. This CDR3 has 16 amino acids. The V end lost 0 bases, the J end lost 0 bases, and 11 bases lay between the germline ends. The germline V gene encodes CDR1 LGHNA and CDR2 YSLEER. CDR3: CASSQDLTAMNTEAFF. The DNA for the CDR3 is TGCGCCAGCAGCCAAGACTTGACCGCGATGAACACTGAAGCTTTCTTT.

This clonotype was recorded at least ten times. V gene TRBV27 combines with J gene TRBJ1-1, with D possibly being TRBD1 (6 bases). CDR1 MNHEY and CDR2 SMNVEV come from the germline V gene (reference sequence). V lost 10 bases, J lost 8 bases, and 23 bases lay in between. There are 14 residues in the CDR3. In DNA, the CDR3 is TGTGCCATCGAGGCCGGGACACCAGGTCTAGAAGCTTTCTTT. Residues: CAIEAGTPGLEAFF.

This clonotype was seen ten or more times. CDR3 loop: CAISVTSELSYNEQFF. The CDR3, as DNA: TGTGCCATCAGTGTCACTAGCGAACTCTCCTACAATGAGCAGTTCTTC. V is TRBV10-3 and J is TRBJ2-1; 7 bases are shared with TRBD2. Germline V gene data show CDR1 as ENHRY and CDR2 as SYGVKD. The V segment lost 4 bases and the J segment 0 bases; nucleotides outside the gene matches: 6. There are 16 residues in the CDR3.

The rearrangement links TRBV7-9 to TRBJ1-5; no clear D gene. From germline, CDR1 is SEHNR and CDR2 FQNEAQ (reference sequence). This CDR3 is built from 15 residues. V dropped 5 bases and J dropped 1 base, with 12 bases sitting between them. This CDR3 reads CASSPQGSSNQPQHF. CDR3 nucleotides: TGTGCCAGCAGCCCACAAGGGTCGAGCAATCAGCCCCAGCATTTT.

In DNA form, the CDR3 reads TGTGCCAGCAGCTCCCATTCGCCCGGAGAGACCCAGTACTTC. Translated, it gives CASSSHSPGETQYF. V gene TRBV11-2 combines with J gene TRBJ2-5; D is ambiguous. Germline V CDR1 and CDR2: SGHAT, FQNNGV. Trimming removed 4 bases from V and 4 bases from J, with 13 bases in between. The length of the CDR3 is 14 residues.

Points on this clonotype: This clone may be a read error of a much larger clone one base away. The gene calls are TRBV28 and TRBJ2-7; D is unclear. V was pared by 4 bases and J by 1 base, with 11 bases between. This CDR3 region has 14 residues. Germline values: CDR1 MDHEN, CDR2 SYDVKM. CDR3 amino acids: CASSSKALSYEQYF. The CDR3 nucleotides read TGTGCCAGCAGTTCCAAGGCTTTGTCCTACGAGCAGTACTTC.

The CDR3 region is CASSAATAPGNTIYF. The CDR3, as DNA: TGTGCCAGCAGTGCAGCGACCGCCCCTGGAAACACCATATATTTT. The chain carries TRBV25-1 and TRBJ1-3; the D is unclear. Germline-derived CDR1 and CDR2 are MGHDK and SYGVNS. Between the trimmed V and J ends, which lost 4 bases and 2 bases, there was a span of 12 bases. The CDR3 is made up of 15 amino acids.

This clonotype was picked up one time. Germline is not matched at one junction end, which may reflect a read error. The V call is TRBV7-9, the J call TRBJ2-3; the match to TRBD2 covers 8 bases. CDR1 and CDR2 from the germline V gene are SEHNR and FQNEAQ (reference sequence). This CDR3 region has 15 residues. In DNA, the CDR3 is TGTGCCAGCAGCTTATATCTAGCGGGTAGAGATACGCAGAATTTT. Translation gives CASSLYLAGRDTQNF.

J is TRBJ2-5 and V is TRBV28; 9 bases agree with TRBD1. Germline values: CDR1 MDHEN, CDR2 SYDVKM. The CDR3 runs to 12 residues. Trimming removed 6 bases from V and 14 bases from J; junction bases left unmatched: 10. The CDR3 region is CASRATGGKIYF. CDR3 coding DNA: TGTGCCAGCAGGGCGACAGGGGGGAAAATTTACTTC.

This clonotype was observed at least ten times. V usage is TRBV5-1 and J usage is TRBJ2-3, with D hard to call. Germline CDR1 and CDR2: SGHRS and YFSETQ. V was pared by 6 bases and J by 2 bases, with 4 bases between. This CDR3 has 11 amino acids. The CDR3 DNA follows: TGCGCCAGCAAGTCCACAGATACGCAGTATTTT. Translating it yields CASKSTDTQYF.

This clonotype came up a few times. This chain joins TRBV9 and TRBJ2-2, with 8 bases matching TRBD2. The junction had 5 bases not matched to a gene; V was cut back by 0 bases and J by 4 bases. There are 16 residues in the CDR3. Germline loops: CDR1 SGDLS, CDR2 YYNGEE. CDR3 loop: CASSVGGGRSTGELFF. CDR3 nucleotide sequence: TGTGCCAGCAGCGTAGGTGGCGGGAGGAGCACCGGGGAGCTGTTTTTT. Combining the CDR3 with reference TRBV9 and TRBJ2-2 gives the whole variable domain DSGVTQTPKHLITATGQRVTLRCSPRSGDLSVYWYQQSLDQGLQFLIQYYNGEERAKGNILERFSAQQFPDLHSELNLSSLELGDSALYFCASSVGGGRSTGELFFGEGSRLTVL.

The CDR3 region has the DNA TGTGCCAGCTCACCACAGAGACAGGGGTACAATGAGCAGTTCTTC. Its translation is CASSPQRQGYNEQFF. J is TRBJ2-1 and V is TRBV18; TRBD1 aligns across 8 bases. The CDR3 loop spans 15 amino acids. Germline V gives CDR1 KGHSH, CDR2 LQKENI. V was pared by 1 base and J by 4 bases, with 3 bases of the junction left unmatched.

The sample holds many counts of this clonotype. This chain connects TRBV12-3 or TRBV12-4 to TRBJ2-7; TRBD1 might be the D (5 bases). CDR3 size: 14 residues. V gave up 3 bases and J gave up 0 bases, with 9 bases separating them. The CDR3 region is CASSFQGFSYEQYF. The DNA of the CDR3 is TGTGCCAGCAGTTTTCAGGGCTTCTCCTACGAGCAGTACTTC.

Only a few counts were recorded for this clonotype. V usage is TRBV7-2 and J usage is TRBJ2-3, with D hard to call. CDR3 length equals 15 residues. Germline V gene lookup returns CDR1 SGHTA and CDR2 FQGNSA. V lost 0 bases and J lost 0, with 7 bases in between. CDR3 protein: CASSLAQISTDTQYF. For the CDR3, the DNA is TGTGCCAGCAGCTTAGCCCAGATTAGCACAGATACGCAGTATTTT.

There are many counts of this clonotype. CDR3 sequence: CASEGTASYEQYF. The CDR3 nucleotides are TGTGCCAGCGAGGGGACAGCCTCCTACGAGCAGTACTTC. This sequence joins TRBV28 and TRBJ2-7; 7 bases map to TRBD1. V was clipped by 8 bases and J by 0 bases; unmatched bases: 4. Germline loops: CDR1 MDHEN, CDR2 SYDVKM. The CDR3 loop spans 13 amino acids.

The CDR3 here is CAWSGLYNEQFF. As DNA, the CDR3 is TGTGCCTGGTCAGGGCTTTACAATGAGCAGTTCTTC. The chain combines TRBV30 with TRBJ2-1; weak D call: TRBD1 (5 bases). Per germline, CDR1 GTSNPN and CDR2 SVGIG (reference sequence). V lost 5 bases to trimming and J lost 4 bases, with 9 bases between them. The CDR3 is made up of 12 amino acids.